The 7 T cell receptor beta chains given below trace back to one sample, sequenced in a study of monozygotic twins with inflammatory bowel disease. TCRdb reprocessed the 5' RACE reads; each CDR3 protein has one entry and no DNA is given. The specimen's table records some 300,000 distinct CDR3 sequences. The specimen was blood. These TCRs come from a human donor with ulcerative colitis or Crohn's disease, or a healthy co-twin of an affected twin (not recorded which).

The V call is TRBV5-1, the J call TRBJ2-1. Germline loops: CDR1 SGHRS, CDR2 YFSETQ. The CDR3 runs 14 residues. CDR3 sequence reads: CASSWDISYNEQFF.

This chain links TRBV7-6 with TRBJ2-3; the TCRdb D gene call, TRBD2, has no DNA to confirm it. The CDR3 extends over 15 amino acids. CDR1 and CDR2 from the germline V gene are SGHVS and FNYEAQ. The CDR3 reads CASSLISGRSDTQYF.

The chain carries TRBV12-5 and TRBJ2-7. CDR3 length equals 11 residues. Germline values: CDR1 LGHNT, CDR2 FRNRAP. CDR3 region: CASGLEGEQYF.

The chain combines TRBV12-3 or TRBV12-4 with TRBJ1-1. CDR3 length: 14 residues. This CDR3 reads CASSFGRSNTEAFF.

V and J are TRBV20-1 and TRBJ2-5; the D gene TCRdb calls, TRBD2, cannot be checked with no DNA. Germline V lookup: CDR1 DFQATT, CDR2 SNEGSKA (reference sequence). This CDR3 comprises 12 residues. This chain's CDR3 is CSGGTTRETQYF.

The chain combines TRBV20-1 with TRBJ1-2; TCRdb's assignment of TRBD1 cannot be checked, as there is no DNA. The CDR3 runs 12 residues. CDR1 and CDR2 (germline): DFQATT, SNEGSKA (reference sequence). The CDR3 here is CSARRGSYGYTF.

The chain combines TRBV27 with TRBJ2-4; TCRdb's D call of TRBD1 is untestable without DNA. Germline loops: CDR1 MNHEY, CDR2 SMNVEV (reference sequence). The length of the CDR3 is 14 residues. The CDR3 spells CASSLGRGSNIQYF.